This entry features one TCR beta chain sequence. The source of the sample is a study of blood T cell repertoires in COVID-19. The table came from immunoSEQ multiplex PCR; TCRdb's copy has only in-frame clones and leaves some out. The profile covers about 190,000 clones, with 85% to 90% appearing a single time and about 0.96% taken by the ten largest. CDR3 length equals 14 residues. Germline-derived CDR1 and CDR2 are SGHRS and YFSETQ. Trimming removed 10 bases from V and 2 bases from J, with 18 bases in between. This chain links TRBV5-1 with TRBJ2-5, with D maybe TRBD1 (6 bases). The sample was peripheral blood. The source is a woman in her late teens or twenties who had recovered from COVID-19. The CDR3 reads CAEQGCVNQETQYF. CDR3 DNA sequence: TGCGCCGAACAGGGTTGCGTGAATCAAGAGACCCAGTACTTC. The full variable domain, rest sourced from reference TRBV5-1 and TRBJ2-5, is KAGVTQTPRYLIKTRGQQVTLSCSPISGHRSVSWYQQTPGQGLQFLFEYFSETQRNKGNFPGRFSGRQFSNSRSEMNVSTLELGDSALYLCAEQGCVNQETQYFGPGTRLLVL.